This is a list of T cell receptor beta chains from one sample in a study of T cell responses to AZD1222 COVID-19 vaccine. Generated by immunoSEQ multiplex PCR, the TCRdb table keeps only in-frame clones and is missing some. Counted here are 85,000 to 100,000 clones, roughly 90% occurring once; the ten biggest clones make up 22%. The material was peripheral blood, obtained on day 0 of AZD1222 vaccination. The receptors derive from an adult in good health. The conserved cysteine and the conserved F or W are not part of the CDR3 here. Fields, in order: J gene, V gene, CDR3 protein.

j_gene: TRBJ2-1; v_gene: TRBV3-1/TRBV3-2; CDR3aa: ASSQGHFTNEQF
j_gene: TRBJ1-4; v_gene: TRBV28; CDR3aa: AITGALATNEKLF
j_gene: TRBJ2-3; v_gene: TRBV5-1; CDR3aa: ASSLFPGRGFTDTQY
j_gene: TRBJ1-2; v_gene: TRBV4-3; CDR3aa: ASSQGLDGYT
j_gene: TRBJ1-5; v_gene: TRBV6-5; CDR3aa: ASSRDGGVYQPQH
j_gene: TRBJ1-1; v_gene: TRBV7-9; CDR3aa: ASSLALGMNTEAF
j_gene: TRBJ1-6; v_gene: TRBV5-6; CDR3aa: ASSLVLNNSPLH
j_gene: TRBJ2-7; v_gene: TRBV18; CDR3aa: ASSPEVSYEQY
j_gene: TRBJ1-4; v_gene: TRBV9; CDR3aa: ASSVTGQVPREKLF
j_gene: TRBJ2-7; v_gene: TRBV18; CDR3aa: ASSPFGVPYEQY
j_gene: TRBJ1-2; v_gene: TRBV15; CDR3aa: ATSRDRRDYGYT
j_gene: TRBJ1-1; v_gene: TRBV7-2; CDR3aa: ASSSRTGGTEAF
j_gene: TRBJ1-2; v_gene: TRBV5-5; CDR3aa: ASSLGPDIYGYT
j_gene: TRBJ2-1; v_gene: TRBV6-5; CDR3aa: ASSYSGGSYNEQF
j_gene: TRBJ1-5; v_gene: TRBV6-2/TRBV6-3; CDR3aa: ASSPEGVWRSNQPQH
j_gene: TRBJ1-2; v_gene: TRBV4-1; CDR3aa: ASSQGPWSQGGGYT
j_gene: TRBJ2-3; v_gene: TRBV9; CDR3aa: ASSPRTGSTDTQY
j_gene: TRBJ1-2; v_gene: TRBV9; CDR3aa: ASSLGPTTGYT
j_gene: TRBJ2-1; v_gene: TRBV9; CDR3aa: ASSVAGSYNEQF
j_gene: TRBJ1-6; v_gene: TRBV5-1; CDR3aa: ASSLEGASPLH
j_gene: TRBJ2-3; v_gene: TRBV6-2/TRBV6-3; CDR3aa: ASSYSRTSGFPTDTQY
j_gene: TRBJ2-7; v_gene: TRBV10-1; CDR3aa: ASSDHLAGGYEQY
j_gene: TRBJ2-5; v_gene: TRBV6-5; CDR3aa: ASSKGGNLETQY
j_gene: TRBJ2-1; v_gene: TRBV25-1; CDR3aa: ASSEGGGYNEQF
j_gene: TRBJ2-7; v_gene: TRBV3-1/TRBV3-2; CDR3aa: ASSPPGRRTSYEQY
j_gene: TRBJ1-2; v_gene: TRBV12-3/TRBV12-4; CDR3aa: ASSPGSAYGYT
j_gene: TRBJ1-2; v_gene: TRBV27; CDR3aa: ASSSGTGEDYGYT
j_gene: TRBJ2-7; v_gene: TRBV12-5; CDR3aa: ASGLDLGGGGDEQY
j_gene: TRBJ2-7; v_gene: TRBV5-5; CDR3aa: ASSFVAGGAYEQY
j_gene: TRBJ1-2; v_gene: TRBV19; CDR3aa: ASSSLRGRGFGT
j_gene: TRBJ2-3; v_gene: TRBV19; CDR3aa: ASSIVQGPQY
j_gene: TRBJ1-2; v_gene: TRBV19; CDR3aa: ASSIDGSFGYT
j_gene: TRBJ1-4; v_gene: TRBV19; CDR3aa: ASNPGTGGGTNEKLF
j_gene: TRBJ2-1; v_gene: TRBV7-2; CDR3aa: ASSLRVSSYNEQF
j_gene: TRBJ2-5; v_gene: TRBV7-3; CDR3aa: ASSVGTSEKTQY
j_gene: TRBJ1-6; v_gene: TRBV24-1; CDR3aa: ATSDPRGGDNSPLH
j_gene: TRBJ1-5; v_gene: TRBV6-2/TRBV6-3; CDR3aa: ASSYAGTYQPQH
j_gene: TRBJ1-2; v_gene: TRBV21-1; CDR3aa: ASSKRGAGASRGYGYT
j_gene: TRBJ1-2; v_gene: TRBV27; CDR3aa: ASGLIDYGYT
j_gene: TRBJ2-7; v_gene: TRBV6-1; CDR3aa: ASSESQGRTYEQY